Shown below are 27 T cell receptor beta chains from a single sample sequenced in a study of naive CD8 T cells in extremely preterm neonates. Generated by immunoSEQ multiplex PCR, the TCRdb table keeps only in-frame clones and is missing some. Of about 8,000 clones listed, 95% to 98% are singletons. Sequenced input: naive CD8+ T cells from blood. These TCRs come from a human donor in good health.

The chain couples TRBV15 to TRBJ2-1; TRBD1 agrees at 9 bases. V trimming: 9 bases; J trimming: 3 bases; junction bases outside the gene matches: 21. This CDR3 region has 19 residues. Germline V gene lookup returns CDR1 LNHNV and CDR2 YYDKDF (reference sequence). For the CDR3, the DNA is TGTGCCACTGCTGGATCCGACAGGGGGGCTACGTTAGACTACAATGAGCAGTTCTTC. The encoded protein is CATAGSDRGATLDYNEQFF.

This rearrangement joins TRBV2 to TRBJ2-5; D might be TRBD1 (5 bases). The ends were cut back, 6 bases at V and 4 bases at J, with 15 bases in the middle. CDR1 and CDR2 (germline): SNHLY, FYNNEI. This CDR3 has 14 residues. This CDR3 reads CASRIGPRGETQYF. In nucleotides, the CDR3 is TGTGCCAGCAGAATCGGGCCTAGGGGAGAGACCCAGTACTTC.

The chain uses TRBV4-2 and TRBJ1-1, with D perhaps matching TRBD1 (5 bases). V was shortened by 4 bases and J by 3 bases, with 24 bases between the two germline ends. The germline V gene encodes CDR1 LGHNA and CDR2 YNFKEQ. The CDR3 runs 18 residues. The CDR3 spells CASSLGPITGSGDTEAFF. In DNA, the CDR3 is TGTGCCAGCAGCCTGGGTCCTATTACAGGCTCGGGGGACACTGAAGCTTTCTTT.

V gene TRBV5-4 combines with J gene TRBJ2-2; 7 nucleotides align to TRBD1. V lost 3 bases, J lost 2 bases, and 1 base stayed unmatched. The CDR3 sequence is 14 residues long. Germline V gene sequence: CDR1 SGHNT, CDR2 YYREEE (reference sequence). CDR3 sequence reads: CASSWTGNTGELFF. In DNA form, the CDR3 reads TGTGCCAGCAGCTGGACAGGAAACACCGGGGAGCTGTTTTTT.

CDR3 nucleotides: TGTGCCAGCAGTGAATCTAGCGGGGCCGACAATGAGCAGTTCTTC. Translated, it gives CASSESSGADNEQFF. The V and J genes are TRBV25-1 and TRBJ2-1, with TRBD2 identical over 9 bases. The V segment lost 1 base and the J segment 5 bases; nucleotides outside the gene matches: 3. This CDR3 region has 15 residues. CDR1 MGHDK and CDR2 SYGVNS come from the germline V gene. Full variable domain (remainder filled in from reference TRBV25-1 and TRBJ2-1): EADIYQTPRYLVIGTGKKITLECSQTMGHDKMYWYQQDPGMELHLIHYSYGVNSTEKGDLSSESTVSRIRTEHFPLTLESARPSHTSQYLCASSESSGADNEQFFGPGTRLTVL.

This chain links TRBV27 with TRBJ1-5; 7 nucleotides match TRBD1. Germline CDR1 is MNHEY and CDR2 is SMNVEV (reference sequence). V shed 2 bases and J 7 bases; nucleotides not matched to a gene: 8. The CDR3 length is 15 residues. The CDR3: CASSLTGDTKQPQHF. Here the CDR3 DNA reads TGTGCCAGCAGTTTAACAGGGGATACGAAACAGCCCCAGCATTTT.

This CDR3 reads CASSAPAGLGSYEQYF. For the CDR3, the DNA is TGTGCCAGCAGCGCTCCGGCGGGGCTCGGGTCCTACGAGCAGTACTTC. The rearrangement links TRBV11-3 to TRBJ2-7; perhaps TRBD2 as D (6 bases). V was pared by 5 bases and J by 1 base, with 18 bases between. Germline V gene sequence: CDR1 SGHNT, CDR2 YENEEA. The length of the CDR3 is 16 residues.

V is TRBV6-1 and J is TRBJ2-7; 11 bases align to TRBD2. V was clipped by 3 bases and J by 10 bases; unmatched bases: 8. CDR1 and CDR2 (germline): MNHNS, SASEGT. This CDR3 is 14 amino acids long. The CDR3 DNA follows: TGTGCCAGCAGTGATTCAGGACTAGCGGGTCGTCAGTACTTC. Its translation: CASSDSGLAGRQYF.

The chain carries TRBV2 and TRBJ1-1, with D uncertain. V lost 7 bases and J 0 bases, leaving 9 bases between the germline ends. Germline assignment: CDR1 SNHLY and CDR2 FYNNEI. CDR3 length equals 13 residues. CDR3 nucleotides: TGTGCCAGCAAAGCCTCTCTGAACACTGAAGCTTTCTTT. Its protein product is CASKASLNTEAFF.

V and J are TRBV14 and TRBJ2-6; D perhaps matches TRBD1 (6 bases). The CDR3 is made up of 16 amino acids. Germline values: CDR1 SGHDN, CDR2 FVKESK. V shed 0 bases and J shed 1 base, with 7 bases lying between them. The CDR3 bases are TGTGCCAGCAGCCAAGAAAGGGGGTCTGGGGCCAACGTCCTGACTTTC. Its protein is CASSQERGSGANVLTF. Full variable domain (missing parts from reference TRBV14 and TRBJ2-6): EAGVTQFPSHSVIEKGQTVTLRCDPISGHDNLYWYRRVMGKEIKFLLHFVKESKQDESGMPNNRFLAERTGGTYSTLKVQPAELEDSGVYFCASSQERGSGANVLTFGAGSRLTVL.

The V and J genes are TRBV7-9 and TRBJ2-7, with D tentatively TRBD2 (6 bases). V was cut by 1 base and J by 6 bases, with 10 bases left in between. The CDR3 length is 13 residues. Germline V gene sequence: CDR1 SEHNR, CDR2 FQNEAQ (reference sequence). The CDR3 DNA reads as TGTGCCAGCAGCTTAGGCCTAGCGTCCGAGCAGTACTTC. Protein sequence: CASSLGLASEQYF.

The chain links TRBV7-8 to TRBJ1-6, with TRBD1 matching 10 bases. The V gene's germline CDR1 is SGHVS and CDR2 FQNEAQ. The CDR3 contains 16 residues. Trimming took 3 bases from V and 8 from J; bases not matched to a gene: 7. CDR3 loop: CASSFPDRGNDSPLHF. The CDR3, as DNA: TGTGCCAGCAGCTTTCCGGACAGGGGGAATGATTCACCCCTCCACTTT.

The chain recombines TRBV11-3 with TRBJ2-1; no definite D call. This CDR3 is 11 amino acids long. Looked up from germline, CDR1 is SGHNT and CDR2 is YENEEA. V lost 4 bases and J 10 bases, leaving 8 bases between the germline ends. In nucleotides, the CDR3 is TGTGCCAGCAGCTCCCTCGTCGAGCAGTTCTTC. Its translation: CASSSLVEQFF. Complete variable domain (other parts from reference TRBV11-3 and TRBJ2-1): EAGVVQSPRYKIIEKKQPVAFWCNPISGHNTLYWYLQNLGQGPELLIRYENEEAVDDSQLPKDRFSAERLKGVDSTLKIQPAELGDSAVYLCASSSLVEQFFGPGTRLTVL.

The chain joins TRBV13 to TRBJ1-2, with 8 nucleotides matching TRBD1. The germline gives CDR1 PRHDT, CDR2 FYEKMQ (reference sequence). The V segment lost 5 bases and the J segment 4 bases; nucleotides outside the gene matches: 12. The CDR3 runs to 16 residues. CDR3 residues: CASSPLGQGIVYGYTF. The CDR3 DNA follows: TGTGCCAGCAGCCCCCTCGGACAGGGTATCGTCTATGGCTACACCTTC.

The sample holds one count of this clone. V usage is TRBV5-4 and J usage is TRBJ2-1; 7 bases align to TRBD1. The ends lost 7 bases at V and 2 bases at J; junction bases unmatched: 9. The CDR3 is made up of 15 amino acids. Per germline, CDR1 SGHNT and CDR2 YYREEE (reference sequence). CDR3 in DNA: TGTGCCAGCCTACCTCGGGACAGCCCCTACAATGAGCAGTTCTTC. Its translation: CASLPRDSPYNEQFF.

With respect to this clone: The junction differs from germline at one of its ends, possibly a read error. CDR3 DNA sequence: TGTGCCGGGAGGGAGCCCCCGGAGCTGTTTTTT. Translated, it gives CAGREPPELFF. The chain is built from TRBV30 and TRBJ2-2, with 7 bases matching TRBD2. Per germline, CDR1 GTSNPN and CDR2 SVGIG (reference sequence). This CDR3 region has 11 residues. Full variable domain (missing parts from reference TRBV30 and TRBJ2-2): SQTIHQWPATLVQPVGSPLSLECTVEGTSNPNLYWYRQAAGRGLQLLFYSVGIGQISSEVPQNLSASRPQDRQFILSSKKLLLSDSGFYLCAGREPPELFFGEGSRLTVL.

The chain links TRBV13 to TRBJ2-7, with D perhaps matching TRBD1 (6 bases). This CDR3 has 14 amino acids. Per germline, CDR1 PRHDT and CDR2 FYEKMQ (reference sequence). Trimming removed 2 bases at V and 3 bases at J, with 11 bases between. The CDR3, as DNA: TGTGCCAGCAGCTTAAGTCAGGGGAACTACGAGCAGTACTTC. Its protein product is CASSLSQGNYEQYF.

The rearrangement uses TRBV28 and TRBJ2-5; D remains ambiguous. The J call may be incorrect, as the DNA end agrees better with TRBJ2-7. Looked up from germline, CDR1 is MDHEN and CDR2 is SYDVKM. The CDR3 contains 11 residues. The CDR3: CASSSSYEQYF. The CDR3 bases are TGTGCCAGCAGTTCTTCCTACGAGCAGTACTTC.

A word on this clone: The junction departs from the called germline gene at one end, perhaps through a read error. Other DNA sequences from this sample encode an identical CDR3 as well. CDR3 nucleotides: TGCGCCAGCAGCTTCACTAGCGGGGGGGCCCCCGGGGAGCTGTTTTTT. Translated: CASSFTSGGAPGELFF. The chain recombines TRBV9 with TRBJ2-2; 13 nucleotides match TRBD2. This CDR3 has 16 residues. Germline lookup yields CDR1 SGDLS and CDR2 YYNGEE.

This CDR3 reads CAWSVAGVNTDTQYF. The CDR3 DNA reads as TGTGCCTGGAGTGTAGCGGGGGTTAACACAGATACGCAGTATTTT. The genes are TRBV30 and TRBJ2-3; 8 bases agree with TRBD2. This CDR3 contains 15 residues. Germline V CDR1 and CDR2: GTSNPN, SVGIG (reference sequence). V trimming: 0 bases; J trimming: 2 bases; junction bases outside the gene matches: 4.

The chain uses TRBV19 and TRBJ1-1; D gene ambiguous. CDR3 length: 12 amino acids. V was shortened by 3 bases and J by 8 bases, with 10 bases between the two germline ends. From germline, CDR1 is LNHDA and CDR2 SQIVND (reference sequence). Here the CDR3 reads CASSIAGEEAFF. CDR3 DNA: TGTGCCAGTAGTATCGCCGGAGAGGAAGCTTTCTTT.

The CDR3 loop reads CASNIGGRHSYEQYF. In DNA, the CDR3 is TGTGCCAGCAACATCGGGGGTAGGCACTCCTACGAGCAGTACTTC. This chain links TRBV28 with TRBJ2-5; possibly TRBD2 for D (6 bases). The end of the DNA fits TRBJ2-7 better, so the J call may be wrong. Germline lookup yields CDR1 MDHEN and CDR2 SYDVKM. This CDR3 has 15 amino acids.

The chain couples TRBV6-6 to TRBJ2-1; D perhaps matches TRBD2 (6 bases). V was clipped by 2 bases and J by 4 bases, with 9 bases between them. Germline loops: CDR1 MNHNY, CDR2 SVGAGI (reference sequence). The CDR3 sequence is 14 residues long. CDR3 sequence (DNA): TGTGCCAGCAGTTACGTCGGGGGATACAATGAGCAGTTCTTC. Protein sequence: CASSYVGGYNEQFF.

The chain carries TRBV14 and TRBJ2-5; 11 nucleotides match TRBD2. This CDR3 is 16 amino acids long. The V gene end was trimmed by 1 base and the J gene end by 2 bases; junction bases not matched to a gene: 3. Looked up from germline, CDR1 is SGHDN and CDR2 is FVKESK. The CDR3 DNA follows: TGTGCCAGCAGCCAAGGTGGGACTAGCGGACAAGAGACCCAGTACTTC. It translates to CASSQGGTSGQETQYF.

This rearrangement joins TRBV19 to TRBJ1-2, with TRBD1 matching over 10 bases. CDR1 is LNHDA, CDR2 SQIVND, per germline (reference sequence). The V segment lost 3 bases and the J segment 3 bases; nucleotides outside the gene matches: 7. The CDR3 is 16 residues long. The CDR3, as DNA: TGTGCCAGTAGTATTCTCCGACAGGGGGCTTACTATGGCTACACCTTC. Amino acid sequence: CASSILRQGAYYGYTF.

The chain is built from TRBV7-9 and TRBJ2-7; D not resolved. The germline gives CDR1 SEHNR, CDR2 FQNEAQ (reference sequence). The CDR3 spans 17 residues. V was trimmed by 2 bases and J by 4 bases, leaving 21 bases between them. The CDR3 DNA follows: TGTGCCAGCAGCTTACTTTCTTGGGTCCGAAACTATTACGAGCAGTACGTC. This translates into CASSLLSWVRNYYEQYV.

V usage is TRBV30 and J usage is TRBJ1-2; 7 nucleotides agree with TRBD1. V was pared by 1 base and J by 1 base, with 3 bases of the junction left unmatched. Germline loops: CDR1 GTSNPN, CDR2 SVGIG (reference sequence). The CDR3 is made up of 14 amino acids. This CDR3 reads CAWSDDRDNYGYTF. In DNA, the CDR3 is TGTGCCTGGAGTGACGACAGGGATAACTATGGCTACACCTTC.